The clone carrying this T cell receptor beta chain showed up just a few times. Its antigen is unknown. This record belongs to a study of T-cell memory formation after mild COVID-19. Study context: Clusters of TCRs were largely donor specific. Notes on the study in general: Clones contracting day 15 to 85 were balanced CD4/CD8; later expanders leaned CD4+. CD4+ contracting clones lay mainly in CM and EM, CD8+ ones in EMRA.

The CDR3 extends over 15 amino acids. Per germline, CDR1 SGHRS and CDR2 YFSETQ. Losses at the gene ends were 2 bases for V and 4 bases for J; bases not matched to a gene: 4. MiXCR was run by TCRdb on the 5' RACE reads, yielding one entry per CDR3 protein. The data hold under 250,000 distinct CDR3 sequences, with approximately 15% observed a single time. This TCR was recovered from an adult woman who had mild COVID-19 (a few samples of this study predate the infection). Cell type and time point are not known. The chain has TRBV5-1 and TRBJ2-2; 8 bases agree with TRBD1. Sequenced: PBMCs or a T cell subset sorted from them (not recorded which). CDR3 sequence (DNA): TGCGCCAGCAGCTTTGGTACAGGGGGCACCGGGGAGCTGTTTTTT. Amino acid sequence: CASSFGTGGTGELFF.